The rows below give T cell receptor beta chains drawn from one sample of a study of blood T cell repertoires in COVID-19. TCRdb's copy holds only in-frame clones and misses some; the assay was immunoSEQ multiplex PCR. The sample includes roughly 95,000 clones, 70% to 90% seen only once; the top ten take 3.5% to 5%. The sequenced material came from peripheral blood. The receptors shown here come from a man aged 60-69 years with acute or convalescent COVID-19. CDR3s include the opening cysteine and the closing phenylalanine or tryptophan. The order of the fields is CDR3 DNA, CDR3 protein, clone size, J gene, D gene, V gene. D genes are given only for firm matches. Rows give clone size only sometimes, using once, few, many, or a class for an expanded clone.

CDR3nt: TGTGCCAGCAGTTTCCTAAAGACAGGGGGCTTTGGCTACACCTTC
CDR3aa: CASSFLKTGGFGYTF
abundance: NA
j_gene: TRBJ1-2
d_gene: TRBD1
v_gene: TRBV27

CDR3nt: TGTGCCAGCTCACCACTAGCGGGAGATGAGACCCAGTACTTC
CDR3aa: CASSPLAGDETQYF
abundance: NA
j_gene: TRBJ2-5
d_gene: TRBD2
v_gene: TRBV18

CDR3nt: TGTGCCAGCTCACCACAGGACATTTTAGGGAACACTGAAGCTTTCTTT
CDR3aa: CASSPQDILGNTEAFF
abundance: NA
j_gene: TRBJ1-1
d_gene: NA
v_gene: TRBV18

CDR3nt: TGTGCCAGCAGCTTGTGGGGCTCCCTCACCGGGGAGCTGTTTTTT
CDR3aa: CASSLWGSLTGELFF
abundance: NA
j_gene: TRBJ2-2
d_gene: NA
v_gene: TRBV5-6

CDR3nt: TGCGCCAGCACCCCACGGGGTGAACAAGAGACCCAGTACTTC
CDR3aa: CASTPRGEQETQYF
abundance: NA
j_gene: TRBJ2-5
d_gene: NA
v_gene: TRBV5-1

CDR3nt: TGTGCCAGCAGTTTATTGGCGGGGGGCAGGAATGAAAAACTGTTTTTT
CDR3aa: CASSLLAGGRNEKLFF
abundance: NA
j_gene: TRBJ1-4
d_gene: NA
v_gene: TRBV28

CDR3nt: TGTGCCAGCAGCCTGAGGGGCGGGGGCTCTGGAAACACCATATATTTT
CDR3aa: CASSLRGGGSGNTIYF
abundance: NA
j_gene: TRBJ1-3
d_gene: NA
v_gene: TRBV3-1/TRBV3-2

CDR3nt: TGTGCCAGCAGTTACGGAGGGACAGGAACAGATACGCAGTATTTT
CDR3aa: CASSYGGTGTDTQYF
abundance: NA
j_gene: TRBJ2-3
d_gene: TRBD1
v_gene: TRBV6-5

CDR3nt: TGTGCCAGCAGCCCGGGACTTCTTCCGGCCGGGGAGCTGTTTTTT
CDR3aa: CASSPGLLPAGELFF
abundance: NA
j_gene: TRBJ2-2
d_gene: NA
v_gene: TRBV11-1

CDR3nt: TGTGCCAGCAGCTTAGCGGGAGGTGCCGCAGATACGCAGTATTTT
CDR3aa: CASSLAGGAADTQYF
abundance: NA
j_gene: TRBJ2-3
d_gene: NA
v_gene: TRBV7-2

CDR3nt: TGCGCCAGCAGTGATGGGACTTTCCGTGACTATGGCTACACCTTC
CDR3aa: CASSDGTFRDYGYTF
abundance: NA
j_gene: TRBJ1-2
d_gene: NA
v_gene: TRBV10-2

CDR3nt: TGTGCCAGCAGCCAACTCAGCGGGGGGGCTGATGAGCAGTTCTTC
CDR3aa: CASSQLSGGADEQFF
abundance: NA
j_gene: TRBJ2-1
d_gene: TRBD2
v_gene: TRBV3-1/TRBV3-2

CDR3nt: TGTGCCAGCAGCCACACGGGAGTCCTCTCCTACAATGAGCAGTTCTTC
CDR3aa: CASSHTGVLSYNEQFF
abundance: few
j_gene: TRBJ2-1
d_gene: NA
v_gene: TRBV7-9

CDR3nt: TGTGCCATCAGGGACAGGGAAGAGACCCAGTACTTC
CDR3aa: CAIRDREETQYF
abundance: NA
j_gene: TRBJ2-5
d_gene: TRBD1
v_gene: TRBV10-3

CDR3nt: TGCGCCAGCAGCCTCACAGGGGGACGCACAGATACGCAGTATTTT
CDR3aa: CASSLTGGRTDTQYF
abundance: once
j_gene: TRBJ2-3
d_gene: TRBD1
v_gene: TRBV4-3

CDR3nt: TGTGCCAGCCGAGCCTCTGGAAACACCATATATTTT
CDR3aa: CASRASGNTIYF
abundance: few
j_gene: TRBJ1-3
d_gene: NA
v_gene: TRBV6-5

CDR3nt: TGCGCCAGCAGCCTCCAGGCCGGAGGGCAAGATACGCAGTATTTT
CDR3aa: CASSLQAGGQDTQYF
abundance: NA
j_gene: TRBJ2-3
d_gene: NA
v_gene: TRBV5-1

CDR3nt: TGTGCCAGCAGCTTAAAAGGGGGCGGATCCTACAATGAGCAGTTCTTC
CDR3aa: CASSLKGGGSYNEQFF
abundance: many
j_gene: TRBJ2-1
d_gene: TRBD1
v_gene: TRBV13

CDR3nt: TGTGCCAGCAGTTTACTCCCTGGCGGTAGCAATCAGCCCCAGCATTTT
CDR3aa: CASSLLPGGSNQPQHF
abundance: NA
j_gene: TRBJ1-5
d_gene: NA
v_gene: TRBV28

CDR3nt: TGCGCCAGCAGACTAGCGGGCGCCGGGGAGCTGTTTTTT
CDR3aa: CASRLAGAGELFF
abundance: NA
j_gene: TRBJ2-2
d_gene: TRBD2
v_gene: TRBV10-2

CDR3nt: TGTGCCAGCAGCCAGCCCAGGACAGGGGGTGGTGGCTACACCTTC
CDR3aa: CASSQPRTGGGGYTF
abundance: once
j_gene: TRBJ1-2
d_gene: TRBD1
v_gene: TRBV3-1/TRBV3-2

CDR3nt: TGTGCCAGTAGTAATTGGGGCTACCAAGAGACCCAGTACTTC
CDR3aa: CASSNWGYQETQYF
abundance: NA
j_gene: TRBJ2-5
d_gene: NA
v_gene: TRBV19

CDR3nt: TGTGCCAGCCAAAGTCTGGGATCCTCGGGGACAGGACCACCGAACACCGGGGAGCTGTTTTTT
CDR3aa: CASQSLGSSGTGPPNTGELFF
abundance: NA
j_gene: TRBJ2-2
d_gene: NA
v_gene: TRBV12-1

CDR3nt: TGTGCCAGCAGTATTAAAAATCAGCCCCAGCATTTT
CDR3aa: CASSIKNQPQHF
abundance: NA
j_gene: TRBJ1-5
d_gene: NA
v_gene: TRBV12-3/TRBV12-4

CDR3nt: TGCGCCAGCAGGCCGACAGGTTTGCCCCAGCATTTT
CDR3aa: CASRPTGLPQHF
abundance: NA
j_gene: TRBJ1-5
d_gene: NA
v_gene: TRBV5-1

CDR3nt: TGTGCCAGCAGCCTCTACTCAGGGTCCGCGAACACTGAAGCTTTCTTT
CDR3aa: CASSLYSGSANTEAFF
abundance: NA
j_gene: TRBJ1-1
d_gene: NA
v_gene: TRBV9

CDR3nt: TGTGCCACCCCCTTAGGGGGAGAGCAAGAGACCCAGTACTTC
CDR3aa: CATPLGGEQETQYF
abundance: NA
j_gene: TRBJ2-5
d_gene: NA
v_gene: TRBV7-9

CDR3nt: TGCGCCAGCAGCTTGGAACAGCCCCAGGGCTACACCTTC
CDR3aa: CASSLEQPQGYTF
abundance: NA
j_gene: TRBJ1-2
d_gene: NA
v_gene: TRBV5-1

CDR3nt: TGTGCCAGCAGCGTCTCAGGGGCCACTAACTATGGCTACACCTTC
CDR3aa: CASSVSGATNYGYTF
abundance: once
j_gene: TRBJ1-2
d_gene: NA
v_gene: TRBV9

CDR3nt: TGTGCCAGCAGCCAAGGAAGCGTTAATGAAAAACTGTTTTTT
CDR3aa: CASSQGSVNEKLFF
abundance: NA
j_gene: TRBJ1-4
d_gene: NA
v_gene: TRBV14